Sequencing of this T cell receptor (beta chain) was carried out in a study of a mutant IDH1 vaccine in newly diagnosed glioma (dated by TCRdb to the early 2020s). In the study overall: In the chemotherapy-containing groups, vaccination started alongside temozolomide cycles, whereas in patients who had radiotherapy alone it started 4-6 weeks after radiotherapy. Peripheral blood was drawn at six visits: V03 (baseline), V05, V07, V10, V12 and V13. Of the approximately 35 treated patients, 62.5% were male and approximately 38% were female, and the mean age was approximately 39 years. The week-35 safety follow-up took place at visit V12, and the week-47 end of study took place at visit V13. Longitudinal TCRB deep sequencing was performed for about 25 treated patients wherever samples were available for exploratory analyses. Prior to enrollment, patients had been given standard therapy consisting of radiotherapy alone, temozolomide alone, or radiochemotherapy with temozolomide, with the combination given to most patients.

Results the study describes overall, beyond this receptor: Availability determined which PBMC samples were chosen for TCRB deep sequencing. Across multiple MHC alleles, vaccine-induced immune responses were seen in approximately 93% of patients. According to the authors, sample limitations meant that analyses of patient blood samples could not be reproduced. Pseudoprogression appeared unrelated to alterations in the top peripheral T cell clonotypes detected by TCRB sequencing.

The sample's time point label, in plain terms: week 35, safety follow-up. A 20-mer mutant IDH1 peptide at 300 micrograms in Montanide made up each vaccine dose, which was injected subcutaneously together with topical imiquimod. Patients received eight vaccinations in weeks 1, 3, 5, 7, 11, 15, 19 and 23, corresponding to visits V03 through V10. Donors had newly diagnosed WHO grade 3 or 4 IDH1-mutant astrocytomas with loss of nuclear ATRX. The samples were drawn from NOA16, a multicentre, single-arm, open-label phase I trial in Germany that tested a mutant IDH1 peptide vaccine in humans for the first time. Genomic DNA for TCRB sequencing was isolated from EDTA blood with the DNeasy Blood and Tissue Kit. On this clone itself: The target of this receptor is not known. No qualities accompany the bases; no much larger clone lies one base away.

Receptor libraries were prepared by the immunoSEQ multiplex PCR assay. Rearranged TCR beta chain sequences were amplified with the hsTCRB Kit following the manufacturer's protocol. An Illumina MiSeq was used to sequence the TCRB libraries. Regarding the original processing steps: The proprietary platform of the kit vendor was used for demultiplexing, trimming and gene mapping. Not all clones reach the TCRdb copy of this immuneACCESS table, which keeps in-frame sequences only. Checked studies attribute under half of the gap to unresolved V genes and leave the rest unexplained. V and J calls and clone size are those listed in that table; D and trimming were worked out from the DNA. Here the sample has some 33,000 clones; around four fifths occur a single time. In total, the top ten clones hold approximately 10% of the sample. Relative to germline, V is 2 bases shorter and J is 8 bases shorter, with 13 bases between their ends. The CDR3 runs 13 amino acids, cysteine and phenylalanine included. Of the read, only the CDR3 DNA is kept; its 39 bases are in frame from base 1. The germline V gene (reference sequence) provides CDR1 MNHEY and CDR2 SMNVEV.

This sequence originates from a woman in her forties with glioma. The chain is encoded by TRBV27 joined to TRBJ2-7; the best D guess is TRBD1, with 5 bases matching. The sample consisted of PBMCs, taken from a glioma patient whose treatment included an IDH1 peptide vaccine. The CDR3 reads CASSLTSRVQQYF. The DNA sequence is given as TGTGCCAGCAGTTTAACCTCCAGGGTCCAGCAGTACTTC.